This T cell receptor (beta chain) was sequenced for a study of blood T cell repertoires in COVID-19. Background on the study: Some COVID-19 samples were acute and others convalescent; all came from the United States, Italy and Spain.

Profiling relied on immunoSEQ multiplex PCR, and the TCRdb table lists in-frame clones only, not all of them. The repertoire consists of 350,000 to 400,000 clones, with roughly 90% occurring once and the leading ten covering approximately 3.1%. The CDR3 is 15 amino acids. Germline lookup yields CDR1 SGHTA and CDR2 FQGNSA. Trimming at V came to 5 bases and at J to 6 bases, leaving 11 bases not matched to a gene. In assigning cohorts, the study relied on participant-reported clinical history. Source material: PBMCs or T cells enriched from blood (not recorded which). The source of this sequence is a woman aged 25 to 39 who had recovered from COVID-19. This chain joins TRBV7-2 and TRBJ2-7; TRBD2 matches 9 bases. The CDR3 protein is CASSPPSGTLVEQYF. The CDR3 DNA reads TGTGCCAGCAGCCCCCCTAGCGGGACGCTAGTCGAGCAGTACTTC.